These 23 T cell receptor beta chains were all obtained from the same sample, sequenced in a study of T cell responses to AZD1222 COVID-19 vaccine. Repertoires were generated with immunoSEQ multiplex PCR, while TCRdb's copy carries only in-frame clones and drops some. The sample shows 75,000 to 90,000 clones, about 83% of them seen only once. The specimen comprised peripheral blood, sampled on day 0 of AZD1222 vaccination. The receptors stem from an adult in good health.

The genes are TRBV28 and TRBJ1-2, with no clear D. The CDR3 loop spans 14 amino acids. V dropped 4 bases and J dropped 3 bases, with 12 bases sitting between them. CDR1 and CDR2 from the germline V gene are MDHEN and SYDVKM. The CDR3 loop reads CASSYQEPHYGYTF. The DNA for the CDR3 is TGTGCCAGCAGTTATCAGGAACCCCACTATGGCTACACCTTC.

This chain joins TRBV24-1 and TRBJ2-3; D possibly corresponds to TRBD2 (6 bases). CDR1 KGHDR and CDR2 SFDVKD come from the germline V gene. Trimming took 1 base from V and 2 from J, leaving 12 bases between them. This CDR3 is built from 16 residues. CDR3 nucleotides: TGTGCCACCAGTGATTTAGGGCGGGGTGACACAGATACGCAGTATTTT. The encoded protein is CATSDLGRGDTDTQYF.

The gene calls are TRBV18 and TRBJ2-5; D not certain. V shed 1 base and J shed 5 bases, with 5 bases lying between them. This CDR3 contains 12 residues. Germline lookup yields CDR1 KGHSH and CDR2 LQKENI. The CDR3 DNA follows: TGTGCCAGCTCACCACTAAGGGAGACCCAGTACTTC. It codes for CASSPLRETQYF.

The gene calls are TRBV5-1 and TRBJ1-4, with 7 positions matching TRBD1. Germline CDR1 SGHRS, CDR2 YFSETQ. V lost 4 bases and J lost 7; bases outside the gene matches: 13. The CDR3 is 16 residues long. CDR3 residues: CASSPDAGGASEKLFF. For the CDR3, the DNA is TGCGCCAGCAGCCCGGACGCAGGGGGGGCGAGTGAAAAACTGTTTTTT.

The chain joins TRBV10-1 to TRBJ2-7; D tentatively reads TRBD1 or TRBD2 (7 bases each). Trimming took 0 bases from V and 6 from J, leaving 24 bases between them. CDR3 length: 18 residues. Germline V gene data show CDR1 as WNHNN and CDR2 as SYGVQD (reference sequence). As DNA, the CDR3 is TGCGCCAGCAGTGAGTCCAGGGGGGGGGATTTTTTTCGGCGCGAGCAGTACTTC. It is translated as CASSESRGGDFFRREQYF.

V and J are TRBV6-1 and TRBJ2-7, with D maybe TRBD1 (6 bases). The CDR3 totals 16 residues. V was shortened by 2 bases and J by 5 bases, with 19 bases between the two germline ends. Germline CDR1 MNHNS, CDR2 SASEGT. As DNA, the CDR3 is TGTGCCAGCAGTGAACCTCAGTGGGTACAGGGTGACGAGCAGTACTTC. It specifies CASSEPQWVQGDEQYF.

This chain connects TRBV10-2 to TRBJ2-1; D remains ambiguous. The CDR3 loop spans 15 amino acids. CDR1 is WSHSY, CDR2 SAAADI, per germline. Trimming left V 2 bases short and J 6 bases short, with 14 bases between. The CDR3 region has the DNA TGCGCCAGCAGTGAGGATATACTACCTACCAATGAGCAGTTCTTC. Protein sequence: CASSEDILPTNEQFF.

V is TRBV20-1 and J is TRBJ2-4, with a weak D call TRBD2 (7 bases). The germline V and J ends were trimmed by 6 bases and 15 bases, with 18 bases remaining between them. CDR1 is DFQATT and CDR2 is SNEGSKA in the germline V gene (reference sequence). The CDR3 loop spans 11 amino acids. This chain's CDR3 is CSAKTRGLWYF. The CDR3 nucleotides read TGCAGTGCCAAAACCAGGGGACTATGGTACTTC.

The gene calls are TRBV18 and TRBJ1-1, with a tentative D call TRBD1 (5 bases). Germline loops: CDR1 KGHSH, CDR2 LQKENI. The V end was cut by 6 bases, the J end by 3 bases, with 14 bases between. This CDR3 contains 14 residues. The CDR3 reads CASSTRGSDTEAFF. CDR3 DNA: TGTGCCAGCTCCACACGGGGGTCAGACACTGAAGCTTTCTTT.

The rearrangement uses TRBV9 and TRBJ2-1, with 8 bases fitting TRBD2. The CDR3 runs to 16 residues. The germline CDR1 and CDR2 sequences are SGDLS and YYNGEE. V trimming: 6 bases; J trimming: 9 bases; junction bases outside the gene matches: 17. CDR3 sequence (DNA): TGTGCCAGCATTCCTCAAGCGGGGGCTATTGTGGGTGAGCAGTTCTTC. As protein: CASIPQAGAIVGEQFF. Combining the CDR3 with reference TRBV9 and TRBJ2-1 gives the whole variable domain DSGVTQTPKHLITATGQRVTLRCSPRSGDLSVYWYQQSLDQGLQFLIQYYNGEERAKGNILERFSAQQFPDLHSELNLSSLELGDSALYFCASIPQAGAIVGEQFFGPGTRLTVL.

J is TRBJ1-2 and V is TRBV15, with 9 nucleotides matching TRBD1. Germline assignment: CDR1 LNHNV and CDR2 YYDKDF (reference sequence). The junction had 10 bases not matched to a gene; V was cut back by 0 bases and J by 8 bases. This CDR3 comprises 16 residues. CDR3 coding DNA: TGTGCCACCAGCAGAGATACGATGGGACAGGGAGGCGGCTACACCTTC. It translates to CATSRDTMGQGGGYTF.

The chain links TRBV7-2 to TRBJ2-2, with 12 nucleotides matching TRBD2. The CDR3 loop spans 18 amino acids. In germline, CDR1 is SGHTA, CDR2 FQGNSA. The junction had 4 bases not matched to a gene; V was cut back by 1 base and J by 1 base. CDR3 nucleotides: TGTGCCAGCAGCTTAGACGCTAGCGGGAGGGGGAACACCGGGGAGCTGTTTTTT. Protein sequence: CASSLDASGRGNTGELFF.

The gene calls are TRBV29-1 and TRBJ1-1; the D is unclear. CDR1 is SQVTM, CDR2 ANQGSEA, per germline. The CDR3 is 11 residues long. The V gene lost 1 base and the J gene lost 6 bases, with 6 bases spanning the gap. In DNA form, the CDR3 reads TGCAGCGTTGAAGGGATCCCTGAAGCTTTCTTT. This translates into CSVEGIPEAFF.

The J gene is TRBJ2-1, the V gene TRBV5-1, with a possible D match to TRBD2 (6 bases). Trimming removed 4 bases at V and 2 bases at J, with 16 bases between. Germline loops: CDR1 SGHRS, CDR2 YFSETQ. The CDR3 runs 16 residues. CDR3 nucleotide sequence: TGCGCCAGCAGCCCGGAGCTAGCGAGCACCTACAATGAGCAGTTCTTC. Protein product: CASSPELASTYNEQFF.

The chain carries TRBV9 and TRBJ2-5; the D call may be TRBD1 or TRBD2 (5 bases each). CDR1 SGDLS and CDR2 YYNGEE come from the germline V gene. The CDR3 consists of 16 residues. The V gene lost 0 bases and the J gene lost 5 bases, with 17 bases spanning the gap. CDR3 amino acids: CASSVAPVGVRETQYF. The CDR3 DNA is TGTGCCAGCAGCGTAGCCCCCGTGGGGGTTAGGGAGACCCAGTACTTC.

DNA for the CDR3: TGTGCCAGTAGCCGGGACTTATCCTACGAGCAGTACTTC. Translation: CASSRDLSYEQYF. The chain is built from TRBV27 and TRBJ2-7; perhaps TRBD2 as D (6 bases). CDR1 and CDR2 from the germline V gene are MNHEY and SMNVEV (reference sequence). Trimming shortened V by 9 bases and J by 1 base, and 13 bases separated the two germline ends. This CDR3 comprises 13 residues.

This rearrangement joins TRBV7-9 to TRBJ1-2; the D is unclear. The CDR3 has 13 amino acids. CDR1 is SEHNR, CDR2 FQNEAQ, per germline (reference sequence). Trimming pared 4 bases from V and 0 bases from J, leaving 6 bases between. CDR3 nucleotide sequence: TGTGCCAGCAGCTGGACCGCTAACTATGGCTACACCTTC. Translating gives CASSWTANYGYTF.

The CDR3 loop is CASRRQVQEKLFF. CDR3 sequence (DNA): TGTGCCAGCAGGAGACAGGTACAAGAAAAACTGTTTTTT. The chain links TRBV2 to TRBJ1-4; tentatively, D is TRBD1 (6 bases). The CDR3 is 13 residues long. V lost 6 bases and J lost 8, with 13 bases in between. In germline, CDR1 is SNHLY, CDR2 FYNNEI.

The chain has TRBV4-3 and TRBJ1-2; TRBD1 matches at 10 bases. The CDR3 totals 15 residues. V shed 0 bases and J 5 bases; nucleotides not matched to a gene: 3. Germline CDR1 LGHNA, CDR2 YSLEER. The CDR3 is CASSQDGTGVYGYTF. The CDR3 nucleotides read TGCGCCAGCAGCCAAGATGGGACAGGGGTATATGGCTACACCTTC.

The J gene is TRBJ1-2, the V gene TRBV15; tentative D call: TRBD1 (6 bases). V lost 0 bases to trimming and J lost 4 bases, with 15 bases between them. This CDR3 region has 16 residues. Germline CDR1 is LNHNV and CDR2 is YYDKDF (reference sequence). In DNA form, the CDR3 reads TGTGCCACCAGCAGAGAGGGGGGGACCAGGGGCTATGGCTACACCTTC. Protein sequence: CATSREGGTRGYGYTF.

The sample holds a few counts of this clone. The chain combines TRBV5-6 with TRBJ1-2; 7 nucleotides match TRBD1. The CDR3 sequence is 12 residues long. CDR1 is SGHDT and CDR2 is YYEEEE in the germline V gene. The trim removed 10 bases at V and 4 bases at J, leaving 7 bases unmatched. The CDR3 nucleotides read TGTGCCGGATCGACAGGGACCTATGGCTACACCTTC. It encodes CAGSTGTYGYTF.

The chain joins TRBV6-2 or TRBV6-3 to TRBJ2-7; no definite D call. Germline CDR1 and CDR2: MNHEY and SVGEGT. The CDR3 extends over 12 amino acids. Trimming pared 4 bases from V and 7 bases from J, leaving 11 bases between. The CDR3 DNA is TGTGCCAGCAGTTCCCAGGCATGGGAGCAGTACTTC. The encoded protein is CASSSQAWEQYF.

The V gene is TRBV5-1, the J gene TRBJ2-3; D might be TRBD2 (5 bases). The CDR3 contains 16 residues. The germline V gene encodes CDR1 SGHRS and CDR2 YFSETQ. Trimming took 4 bases from V and 1 from J, leaving 16 bases between them. The CDR3 loop reads CASSPGLAEGTDTQYF. CDR3 in DNA: TGCGCCAGCAGCCCTGGACTGGCCGAGGGCACAGATACGCAGTATTTT.